The 8 T cell receptor beta chains reported below all come from one sample, sequenced in a study of OX40 agonist ivuxolimab in advanced cancers. Assay: immunoSEQ multiplex PCR; the TCRdb copy retains only in-frame clones and omits some. This table holds approximately 70,000 clones, about 93% found once. This specimen consisted of CD4+ or CD8+ T cells sorted from blood, obtained in a trial of the OX40 agonist ivuxolimab. The receptors derive from an adult with an advanced solid tumor such as melanoma, head and neck, liver or kidney cancer.

This clone was seen only once. The rearrangement joins TRBV19 to TRBJ1-1; 10 bases agree with TRBD1. This CDR3 is 17 amino acids long. The V gene end was trimmed by 3 bases and the J gene end by 1 base; junction bases not matched to a gene: 8. Germline CDR1 reads LNHDA; CDR2 reads SQIVND (reference sequence). Here the CDR3 reads CASSIGTGALRNTEAFF. The CDR3 nucleotides are TGTGCCAGTAGTATCGGGACAGGGGCTTTACGGAACACTGAAGCTTTCTTT.

The rearrangement links TRBV18 to TRBJ2-1, with TRBD2 matching over 10 bases. This CDR3 is built from 16 residues. Trimming at V came to 0 bases and at J to 7 bases, leaving 6 bases not matched to a gene. Germline CDR1 KGHSH, CDR2 LQKENI. The CDR3 nucleotides are TGTGCCAGCTCACCACCAAGCGGGAGGGCAAAGAATGAGCAGTTCTTC. Translating gives CASSPPSGRAKNEQFF.

Notes on this clone: At one boundary the junction diverges from the germline segment, which might be a read error. The rearrangement links TRBV7-7 to TRBJ2-3; TRBD2 agrees at 8 bases. CDR1 and CDR2 from the germline V gene are SSHAT and FNYEAQ (reference sequence). The CDR3 has 14 residues. The CDR3 spells CASSLLGGADTQYF. The CDR3 nucleotides read TGTGCTAGCAGCTTACTCGGGGGGGCCGATACGCAGTATTTT.

The chain employs TRBV15 and TRBJ1-5; D is perhaps TRBD1 (6 bases). The germline V and J ends were trimmed by 5 bases and 9 bases, with 20 bases remaining between them. CDR1 is LNHNV, CDR2 YYDKDF, per germline (reference sequence). There are 15 residues in the CDR3. CDR3: CATSVGGGRRGPQHF. CDR3 sequence (DNA): TGTGCCACCAGCGTAGGGGGGGGCCGCCGGGGGCCCCAGCATTTT.

The chain is built from TRBV4-3 and TRBJ2-3, with D tentatively TRBD1 or TRBD2 (5 bases each). This CDR3 region has 16 residues. Germline values: CDR1 LGHNA, CDR2 YSLEER. V was pared by 0 bases and J by 6 bases, with 16 bases between. This chain's CDR3 is CASSQDGGPGADTQYF. CDR3 DNA sequence: TGCGCCAGCAGCCAAGATGGCGGCCCCGGGGCGGATACGCAGTATTTT.

The gene calls are TRBV7-2 and TRBJ2-3, with 11 bases lining up with TRBD2. Germline assignment: CDR1 SGHTA and CDR2 FQGNSA. J was trimmed by 6 bases and V by 2 bases; bases with no gene match: 10. The CDR3 covers 17 residues. CDR3 sequence: CASSLYIAGGPGDTQYF. The CDR3 DNA reads as TGTGCCAGCAGCTTATACATAGCGGGAGGGCCAGGTGATACGCAGTATTTT.

The V and J genes are TRBV7-3 and TRBJ2-2; TRBD2 is a possible D gene (7 bases). The CDR3 runs 17 residues. Germline CDR1 SGHTA, CDR2 FQGTGA. V was pared by 4 bases and J by 4 bases, with 19 bases between. The CDR3 is CASSSGQPTSATGELFF. The CDR3 coding sequence is TGTGCCAGCAGCTCCGGACAGCCAACTAGCGCCACCGGGGAGCTGTTTTTT. The full variable domain, its missing parts supplied by reference TRBV7-3 and TRBJ2-2, is GAGVSQTPSNKVTEKGKYVELRCDPISGHTALYWYRQSLGQGPEFLIYFQGTGAADDSGLPNDRFFAVRPEGSVSTLKIQRTERGDSAVYLCASSSGQPTSATGELFFGEGSRLTVL.

This clone has only a few counts. This sequence joins TRBV7-2 and TRBJ2-5; weak D call: TRBD1 (5 bases). Trimming removed 6 bases at V and 1 base at J, with 15 bases between. Germline V gene data show CDR1 as SGHTA and CDR2 as FQGNSA. The CDR3 contains 15 residues. The CDR3 DNA reads TGTGCCAGCAGTCGCAGCCGTGGGGCCCAAGAGACCCAGTACTTC. As protein: CASSRSRGAQETQYF.